What follows are 11 T cell receptor beta chains derived from one specimen sequenced in a study of blood T cell repertoires in COVID-19. Only in-frame clones appear in the TCRdb table, and some are missing; sequencing was by immunoSEQ multiplex PCR. The sample yields about 75,000 clones, roughly 91% seen once. The sample was peripheral blood. All receptors derive from a human donor in a cohort sampled during active COVID-19.

This clone was recorded once. The chain recombines TRBV29-1 with TRBJ2-1; tentatively, D is TRBD2 (7 bases). Germline V lookup: CDR1 SQVTM, CDR2 ANQGSEA. V shed 7 bases and J shed 7 bases, with 14 bases lying between them. CDR3 length: 12 amino acids. CDR3 residues: CSAWGGGNEQFF. The CDR3 bases are TGCAGCGCGTGGGGGGGCGGGAATGAGCAGTTCTTC.

The V and J genes are TRBV6-4 and TRBJ1-5; no definite D call. This CDR3 is 18 amino acids long. Germline V lookup: CDR1 MRHNA, CDR2 SNTAGT. V lost 7 bases, J lost 0 bases, and 22 bases lay in between. In nucleotides, the CDR3 is TGTGCCAGCAAAGGCGCAGAGAGGCGCCTTTATAGCAATCAGCCCCAGCATTTT. Protein product: CASKGAERRLYSNQPQHF.

V usage is TRBV5-1 and J usage is TRBJ1-2; a weak D match, TRBD1 (6 bases). With 5 bases removed from V and 8 bases from J, the gap between germline ends came to 19 bases. The CDR3 has 14 amino acids. Germline V lookup: CDR1 SGHRS, CDR2 YFSETQ. CDR3 DNA sequence: TGCGCCAGCAGTAAGAACAGGGTAGACGAGGGCTACACCTTC. The encoded protein is CASSKNRVDEGYTF.

The CDR3 loop is CASSVDGGPYNEQFF. The CDR3 DNA reads as TGTGCCAGCAGCGTAGACGGGGGGCCATACAATGAGCAGTTCTTC. V is TRBV9 and J is TRBJ2-1; D is perhaps TRBD2 (7 bases). This CDR3 region has 15 residues. V lost 0 bases, J lost 4 bases, and 11 bases lay in between. Germline V lookup: CDR1 SGDLS, CDR2 YYNGEE.

This chain uses TRBV5-1 with TRBJ2-7, with 8 bases fitting TRBD2. CDR1 SGHRS and CDR2 YFSETQ come from the germline V gene. The length of the CDR3 is 15 residues. J lost 1 base, V lost 0 bases, and 3 bases had no gene match. The DNA for the CDR3 is TGCGCCAGCAGCTTGGGGACTAGCCGATCCTACGAGCAGTACTTC. Encoded protein: CASSLGTSRSYEQYF.

A single count supports this clone. This chain uses TRBV7-9 with TRBJ2-7; TRBD1 aligns across 10 bases. Trimming at V came to 4 bases and at J to 2 bases, leaving 8 bases not matched to a gene. CDR3 length: 16 residues. Germline CDR1 SEHNR, CDR2 FQNEAQ (reference sequence). The CDR3: CASSSGTGVITYEQYF. The CDR3 DNA reads as TGTGCCAGCAGCTCGGGGACAGGGGTGATAACCTACGAGCAGTACTTC.

The CDR3 reads CSVGGLTGETQYF. For the CDR3, the DNA is TGCAGCGTTGGAGGGCTGACTGGGGAGACCCAGTACTTC. This rearrangement joins TRBV29-1 to TRBJ2-5; tentatively, D is TRBD2 (5 bases). This CDR3 has 13 residues. V dropped 4 bases and J dropped 5 bases, with 14 bases sitting between them. Germline-derived CDR1 and CDR2 are SQVTM and ANQGSEA. The whole variable domain, filled in from reference TRBV29-1 and TRBJ2-5, reads SAVISQKPSRDICQRGTSLTIQCQVDSQVTMMFWYRQQPGQSLTLIATANQGSEATYESGFVIDKFPISRPNLTFSTLTVSNMSPEDSSIYLCSVGGLTGETQYFGPGTRLLVL.

The chain is built from TRBV5-5 and TRBJ2-7; 10 nucleotides line up with TRBD1. This CDR3 contains 15 residues. The V gene's germline CDR1 is SGHKS and CDR2 YYEKEE (reference sequence). The V segment lost 2 bases and the J segment 4 bases; nucleotides outside the gene matches: 6. CDR3 protein: CASSLLGQGLYEQYF. CDR3 nucleotides: TGTGCCAGCAGCTTACTGGGACAGGGGTTGTACGAGCAGTACTTC.

This clone was recorded only once. The rearrangement uses TRBV20-1 and TRBJ2-2, with D possibly TRBD2 on 5 matching bases. V was shortened by 3 bases and J by 3 bases, with 11 bases between the two germline ends. The CDR3 contains 14 residues. The germline V gene encodes CDR1 DFQATT and CDR2 SNEGSKA (reference sequence). The CDR3 bases are TGCAGTGCTAGTGGAGCGGCTTACACCGGGGAGCTGTTTTTT. Amino acids: CSASGAAYTGELFF.

The V gene is TRBV2, the J gene TRBJ1-2; possible D gene TRBD1, 5 bases. The CDR3 runs to 13 residues. Trimming took off 0 bases at V and 8 bases at J, with 10 bases between the two ends. Germline CDR1 and CDR2: SNHLY and FYNNEI. CDR3 nucleotides: TGTGCCAGCAGTGAAGCGCTTGGGGCGGGCTACACCTTC. It is translated as CASSEALGAGYTF.

J is TRBJ2-2 and V is TRBV30; D is possibly TRBD2 (5 bases). The germline V gene encodes CDR1 GTSNPN and CDR2 SVGIG (reference sequence). Trimming took 8 bases from V and 5 from J, leaving 15 bases between them. The CDR3 has 13 amino acids. The CDR3 region is CAGPYEGTGELFF. The CDR3 DNA reads as TGTGCCGGACCGTATGAGGGAACCGGGGAGCTGTTTTTT. The variable domain in full, with the rest retrieved from reference TRBV30 and TRBJ2-2, is SQTIHQWPATLVQPVGSPLSLECTVEGTSNPNLYWYRQAAGRGLQLLFYSVGIGQISSEVPQNLSASRPQDRQFILSSKKLLLSDSGFYLCAGPYEGTGELFFGEGSRLTVL.